The clone carrying this TCR beta chain occurred a few times. The source of the sample is a study of T cells in Graves' hyperthyroidism and ophthalmopathy. Extraction of PBMCs used under 13 ml of fresh peripheral blood. RNA transcripts served as the template for amplifying TCR beta CDR3 regions. RT-PCR in the first round (using the HTBI primer set) targeted the TCR CDR3. TCRdb analysed the multiplex PCR reads with MiXCR anew, one entry per CDR3 protein. The sample shows about 600,000 distinct CDR3 sequences, about 14% of them seen only once. With V trimmed by 2 bases and J by 4 bases, 3 bases remained unmatched. Germline-derived CDR1 and CDR2 are MNHEY and SVGEGT. This CDR3 comprises 15 residues.

This TCR was recovered from a woman in her forties or fifties with Graves' ophthalmopathy. V usage is TRBV6-2 or TRBV6-3 and J usage is TRBJ2-1; 9 positions agree with TRBD1. The sample consisted of blood. The CDR3 sequence: CASSYDGTGYNEQFF. The DNA of the CDR3 is TGTGCCAGCAGTTACGATGGGACAGGGTACAATGAGCAGTTCTTC.